Following are 18 T cell receptor beta chains from one sample sequenced in a study of cytomegalovirus exposure and HLA in healthy donors. The PCR used 60 Vbeta and 13 Jbeta primers. TCRdb keeps only in-frame clones here, not all; method: immunoSEQ multiplex PCR. The top ten hold about 1.7% of the sample, which has 110,000 to 150,000 clones, 60% to 80% seen once. Material: PBMCs. Receptor source: a female donor in good health and CMV-seronegative.

The V call is TRBV7-9, the J call TRBJ2-1, with D tentatively TRBD2 (6 bases). Germline CDR1 is SEHNR and CDR2 is FQNEAQ (reference sequence). The ends were cut back, 4 bases at V and 8 bases at J, with 12 bases in the middle. The CDR3 is made up of 13 amino acids. The CDR3 sequence: CASSSGLSDEQFF. CDR3 coding DNA: TGTGCCAGCAGCTCGGGACTTTCCGATGAGCAGTTCTTC.

This clone was observed a few times. This chain links TRBV11-3 with TRBJ2-3; weak D call: TRBD2 (7 bases). The CDR3 has 15 residues. Germline V gene data show CDR1 as SGHNT and CDR2 as YENEEA. V lost 4 bases and J 2 bases, leaving 13 bases between the germline ends. In DNA form, the CDR3 reads TGTGCCAGCAGCTCGGCCGGGGGGCCCACAGATACGCAGTATTTT. It codes for CASSSAGGPTDTQYF.

The chain joins TRBV30 to TRBJ1-5; TRBD1 matches at 7 bases. The junction had 8 bases not matched to a gene; V was cut back by 2 bases and J by 4 bases. Germline V lookup: CDR1 GTSNPN, CDR2 SVGIG (reference sequence). This CDR3 comprises 15 residues. CDR3 protein: CAWSSGQVENQPQHF. In nucleotides, the CDR3 is TGTGCCTGGAGTTCCGGACAGGTGGAAAATCAGCCCCAGCATTTT.

The genes are TRBV19 and TRBJ1-5; TRBD1 is a possible D gene (5 bases). The CDR3 consists of 16 residues. Germline CDR1 is LNHDA and CDR2 is SQIVND (reference sequence). Trimming removed 4 bases from V and 3 bases from J, with 16 bases in between. This CDR3 is CASSTSTGPDNQPQHF. CDR3 nucleotide sequence: TGTGCCAGTAGTACCTCTACAGGCCCCGACAATCAGCCCCAGCATTTT.

This clone was detected once. This chain uses TRBV15 with TRBJ2-7, with 10 bases identical to TRBD2. The germline gives CDR1 LNHNV, CDR2 YYDKDF (reference sequence). Losses at the gene ends were 0 bases for V and 6 bases for J; bases not matched to a gene: 8. This CDR3 comprises 16 residues. The chain's CDR3 is CATSRDLVAGGGEQYF. The CDR3 DNA reads TGTGCCACCAGCAGAGATCTAGTAGCGGGGGGAGGCGAGCAGTACTTC.

The rearrangement links TRBV29-1 to TRBJ1-3, with D hard to call. V was cut by 4 bases and J by 8 bases, with 12 bases left in between. Germline CDR1 is SQVTM and CDR2 is ANQGSEA. CDR3 length equals 12 residues. Here the CDR3 reads CSVAPSGDTIYF. CDR3 sequence (DNA): TGCAGCGTTGCCCCCTCAGGCGACACCATATATTTT.

This rearrangement joins TRBV2 to TRBJ1-5; D is unclear. Between the trimmed V and J ends, which lost 7 bases and 4 bases, there was a span of 11 bases. Germline V gene sequence: CDR1 SNHLY, CDR2 FYNNEI. The CDR3 sequence is 13 residues long. The CDR3 reads CASNTGLNQPQHF. CDR3 DNA sequence: TGTGCCAGCAATACGGGGTTAAATCAGCCCCAGCATTTT.

The V and J genes are TRBV2 and TRBJ1-2; 8 bases fit TRBD1. With 4 bases clipped from V and 7 bases from J, the junction kept 11 bases outside the gene matches. Germline CDR1 SNHLY, CDR2 FYNNEI. CDR3 size: 15 residues. The CDR3 spells CASSGTGILPRGYTF. CDR3 DNA sequence: TGTGCCAGCAGTGGGACAGGGATCCTCCCTCGTGGCTACACCTTC.

The chain carries TRBV21-1 and TRBJ1-4; TRBD1 was called by the table and not checked on the DNA. TRBV21-1 is an annotated pseudogene. The CDR3 is made up of 19 amino acids. CDR3 region: CASSKVEGGIPSTNEKLFF. CDR3 sequence (DNA): TGTGCCAGCAGCAAAGTTGAAGGGGGAATCCCGTCGACTAATGAAAAACTGTTTTTT.

This chain uses TRBV6-1 with TRBJ2-3; D might be TRBD2 (5 bases). Germline V lookup: CDR1 MNHNS, CDR2 SASEGT. Trimming pared 6 bases from V and 4 bases from J, leaving 17 bases between. CDR3 length: 15 residues. In nucleotides, the CDR3 is TGTGCCAGCAGGGAGTCCCCGGGGTACCCAGATACGCAGTATTTT. The encoded protein is CASRESPGYPDTQYF.

For this clone: The junction departs from germline at one end; a sequencing error may be responsible. This sequence joins TRBV7-8 and TRBJ1-2; D is unresolved. CDR3 length: 13 amino acids. Germline-derived CDR1 and CDR2 are SGHVS and FQNEAQ. This chain's CDR3 is CANSLVDWDGYTF. In nucleotides, the CDR3 is TGTGCCAACAGCTTAGTGGACTGGGATGGCTACACCTTC.

This clone has more than one count but fewer than ten. The chain couples TRBV5-6 to TRBJ1-4, with 8 bases that match TRBD1. Germline CDR1 reads SGHDT; CDR2 reads YYEEEE. The CDR3 runs to 14 residues. Trimming cost V 1 base and J 8 bases; bases outside gene matches: 4. The CDR3 DNA reads as TGTGCCAGCAGCTTGTTGGGACAGGCCGAAAAACTGTTTTTT. It yields the protein CASSLLGQAEKLFF.

V and J are TRBV28 and TRBJ1-1; the D is unclear. Per germline, CDR1 MDHEN and CDR2 SYDVKM. The CDR3 has 11 amino acids. Trimming stripped 5 bases from V and 10 bases from J, with 11 bases between. CDR3 amino acids: CASSLRDAAFF. The CDR3 nucleotides read TGTGCCAGCAGTCTCCGGGATGCAGCTTTCTTT.

This clone appeared a single time. This rearrangement joins TRBV2 to TRBJ2-7; TRBD2 matches 10 bases. Germline-derived CDR1 and CDR2 are SNHLY and FYNNEI. This CDR3 contains 16 residues. V lost 5 bases, J lost 0 bases, and 7 bases stayed unmatched. CDR3 amino acids: CASSRLAGAYSYEQYF. CDR3 coding DNA: TGTGCCAGCAGTCGGCTAGCGGGGGCATACTCCTACGAGCAGTACTTC.

Note on this clone: This sample also contains other DNA sequences that code for the same CDR3. The chain recombines TRBV5-1 with TRBJ2-7; TRBD1 aligns across 8 bases. J was trimmed by 4 bases and V by 0 bases; bases with no gene match: 3. The CDR3 has 14 residues. Germline CDR1 is SGHRS and CDR2 is YFSETQ. CDR3 sequence: CASSLEQGVYEQYF. In DNA, the CDR3 is TGCGCCAGCAGCTTGGAACAGGGGGTGTACGAGCAGTACTTC.

The chain couples TRBV7-8 to TRBJ1-1; TRBD1 matches 8 bases. In germline, CDR1 is SGHVS, CDR2 FQNEAQ. CDR3 length: 16 residues. Germline trimming cut 8 bases from V and 2 bases from J; bases unmatched to any gene: 13. CDR3 in amino acids: CASGGHRGTGNTEAFF. DNA for the CDR3: TGTGCCAGCGGGGGACACAGGGGGACGGGCAACACTGAAGCTTTCTTT. The whole variable domain, filled in from reference TRBV7-8 and TRBJ1-1, reads GAGVSQSPRYKVAKRGQDVALRCDPISGHVSLFWYQQALGQGPEFLTYFQNEAQLDKSGLPSDRFFAERPEGSVSTLKIQRTQQEDSAVYLCASGGHRGTGNTEAFFGQGTRLTVV.

This clone showed up just once. The chain has TRBV4-2 and TRBJ2-1; 10 bases are a match to TRBD2. Germline V gene sequence: CDR1 LGHNA, CDR2 YNFKEQ. This CDR3 has 16 amino acids. The trim removed 0 bases at V and 4 bases at J, leaving 3 bases unmatched. CDR3 amino acids: CASSQDLAGAYNEQFF. CDR3 in DNA: TGTGCCAGCAGCCAAGATCTAGCGGGGGCATACAATGAGCAGTTCTTC.

On this clone: One end of the junction fails to match germline, which may point to a read error. This sequence joins TRBV12-5 and TRBJ2-7; D gene ambiguous. This CDR3 comprises 11 residues. Germline CDR1 reads LGHNT; CDR2 reads FRNRAP. CDR3 DNA: TGTGCTAGTGGGTTGGCGGACGAGCAGTACTTC. Protein product: CASGLADEQYF.